Below are 22 T cell receptor beta chains sequenced from a single sample in a study of blood T cell repertoires in COVID-19. Repertoires were generated with immunoSEQ multiplex PCR, while TCRdb's copy carries only in-frame clones and drops some. The data hold over 250,000 clones, with 75% to 90% observed a single time. Sample: peripheral blood. The receptors derive from a woman aged 70-85 years with acute or convalescent COVID-19.

The genes are TRBV19 and TRBJ1-2, with a tentative D call TRBD1 (5 bases). V gave up 3 bases and J gave up 1 base, with 12 bases separating them. The CDR3 sequence is 15 residues long. Germline CDR1 and CDR2: LNHDA and SQIVND (reference sequence). CDR3 nucleotide sequence: TGTGCCAGTAGTATCCCGGACACCATTAACTATGGCTACACCTTC. Translation: CASSIPDTINYGYTF.

This clone has just one count. This sequence joins TRBV2 and TRBJ2-4; 8 bases are a match to TRBD1. Germline CDR1 and CDR2: SNHLY and FYNNEI. The CDR3 is 15 residues long. V shed 0 bases and J 8 bases; nucleotides not matched to a gene: 6. The DNA of the CDR3 is TGTGCCAGCAGTGAAGCGTCAGGGGGCTGGGACATTCAGTACTTC. Translated, it gives CASSEASGGWDIQYF.

J is TRBJ1-1 and V is TRBV3-1 (or the pseudogene TRBV3-2); D not resolved. V lost 1 base to trimming and J lost 5 bases, with 11 bases between them. CDR1 LGHDT and CDR2 YNNKEL come from the germline V gene (reference sequence). The CDR3 totals 14 residues. CDR3: CASSQGAFGTEAFF. In nucleotides, the CDR3 is TGTGCCAGCAGCCAAGGGGCGTTTGGGACTGAAGCTTTCTTT.

V and J are TRBV27 and TRBJ1-1; 7 bases are shared with TRBD1. V lost 2 bases and J lost 0; bases outside the gene matches: 9. The germline CDR1 and CDR2 sequences are MNHEY and SMNVEV (reference sequence). CDR3 length: 17 residues. CDR3 region: CASSLDRVGHMNTEAFF. The CDR3 coding sequence is TGTGCCAGCAGTTTAGACAGGGTGGGACACATGAACACTGAAGCTTTCTTT.

V and J are TRBV6-5 and TRBJ1-5; D is ambiguous. The CDR3 length is 14 residues. Germline CDR1 is MNHEY and CDR2 is SVGAGI. V was shortened by 6 bases and J by 5 bases, with 14 bases between the two germline ends. Here the CDR3 DNA reads TGTGCCAGCAGAGGAAACGGAGAGTATCAGCCCCAGCATTTT. Protein: CASRGNGEYQPQHF.

The chain uses TRBV4-1 and TRBJ2-1; D is possibly TRBD2 (6 bases). V was trimmed by 2 bases and J by 1 base, leaving 12 bases between them. CDR1 MGHRA and CDR2 YSYEKL come from the germline V gene. The CDR3 is 16 residues long. The chain's CDR3 is CASSQPRSGSYNEQFF. The CDR3 bases are TGCGCCAGCAGCCAACCGAGGAGCGGGTCCTACAATGAGCAGTTCTTC.

The chain carries TRBV15 and TRBJ1-2; a possible D gene is TRBD1 (6 bases). Trimming shortened V by 4 bases and J by 8 bases, and 17 bases separated the two germline ends. Germline CDR1 is LNHNV and CDR2 is YYDKDF (reference sequence). The CDR3 has 14 residues. The CDR3 nucleotides read TGTGCCACCAGCATAAACAGGGCCCGTGAAGGCTACACCTTC. Protein sequence: CATSINRAREGYTF.

This clone was counted a single time. CDR3 in DNA: TGTGCCAGCAGTTCCCTAACGGAAAAACTGTTTTTT. Protein product: CASSSLTEKLFF. The chain combines TRBV12-3 or TRBV12-4 with TRBJ1-4; D is undetermined. This CDR3 region has 12 residues. Trimming left V 4 bases short and J 8 bases short, with 8 bases between.

The V and J genes are TRBV21-1 and TRBJ1-3; TRBD1, the table's D call, lacks a check against the DNA. TRBV21-1 is termed a pseudogene. The CDR3 is made up of 17 amino acids. Here the CDR3 DNA reads TGTGCCAGCTTTAGACAGGCGACCTCTAACTCTGGAAACACCATATATTTT. Translating gives CASFRQATSNSGNTIYF.

On this clone itself: This CDR3 is also generated by other DNA sequences in the sample. The V call is TRBV5-1, the J call TRBJ2-5, with D perhaps TRBD2 (6 bases). CDR3 length: 15 residues. CDR1 is SGHRS, CDR2 YFSETQ, per germline. The germline V and J ends were trimmed by 0 bases and 2 bases, with 11 bases remaining between them. DNA of the CDR3: TGCGCCAGCAGCTTGGCCCCGGGGGTGCAAGAGACCCAGTACTTC. Its translation is CASSLAPGVQETQYF. Together with reference TRBV5-1 and TRBJ2-5, the CDR3 gives the full variable domain: KAGVTQTPRYLIKTRGQQVTLSCSPISGHRSVSWYQQTPGQGLQFLFEYFSETQRNKGNFPGRFSGRQFSNSRSEMNVSTLELGDSALYLCASSLAPGVQETQYFGPGTRLLVL.

The sample holds a few counts of this clone. The chain combines TRBV5-1 with TRBJ1-6; D gene ambiguous. CDR1 SGHRS and CDR2 YFSETQ come from the germline V gene. The CDR3 contains 13 residues. V was trimmed by 4 bases and J by 9 bases, leaving 11 bases between them. The chain's CDR3 is CASSPGEGSPLHF. CDR3 DNA: TGCGCCAGCAGCCCCGGGGAGGGTTCACCCCTCCACTTT.

The chain employs TRBV5-1 and TRBJ2-5; D uncertain. Looked up from germline, CDR1 is SGHRS and CDR2 is YFSETQ. V was shortened by 4 bases and J by 3 bases, with 13 bases between the two germline ends. CDR3 size: 14 residues. CDR3 residues: CASSPRLPKETQYF. The CDR3, as DNA: TGCGCCAGCAGCCCCCGTCTACCTAAAGAGACCCAGTACTTC.

The chain recombines TRBV5-5 with TRBJ1-2; 9 nucleotides line up with TRBD1. V lost 0 bases and J lost 1; bases outside the gene matches: 1. CDR3 length equals 15 residues. Germline loops: CDR1 SGHKS, CDR2 YYEKEE (reference sequence). The CDR3 DNA reads as TGTGCCAGCAGCTTGGCGGGACAGGGTAACTATGGCTACACCTTC. Translated: CASSLAGQGNYGYTF.

The V and J genes are TRBV5-4 and TRBJ2-1; the match to TRBD2 covers 8 bases. The V segment lost 5 bases and the J segment 5 bases; nucleotides outside the gene matches: 12. Germline assignment: CDR1 SGHNT and CDR2 YYREEE (reference sequence). The CDR3 length is 16 residues. The CDR3 DNA is TGTGCCAGCAGATTGACCCTAGCGGGCGGTAACAATGAGCAGTTCTTC. This codes for CASRLTLAGGNNEQFF.

The chain joins TRBV12-3 or TRBV12-4 to TRBJ1-2; 9 bases are a match to TRBD1. V was pared by 6 bases and J by 3 bases, with 2 bases of the junction left unmatched. The CDR3 length is 13 residues. The CDR3 DNA reads TGTGCCAGCAGGGGGGACAGGGACTATGGCTACACCTTC. This sequence encodes CASRGDRDYGYTF.

The rearrangement joins TRBV9 to TRBJ1-4, with TRBD1 matching 7 bases. The CDR3 contains 16 residues. Germline V gene sequence: CDR1 SGDLS, CDR2 YYNGEE. J was trimmed by 0 bases and V by 2 bases; bases with no gene match: 4. CDR3 in DNA: TGTGCCAGCAGCGTGAGGGGACAGCCAACTAATGAAAAACTGTTTTTT. This codes for CASSVRGQPTNEKLFF.

This sequence joins TRBV10-3 and TRBJ2-2; a possible D gene is TRBD1 (6 bases). Per the germline V gene, CDR1 is ENHRY and CDR2 is SYGVKD. V was trimmed by 8 bases and J by 5 bases, leaving 15 bases between them. The CDR3 length is 14 residues. The CDR3 region has the DNA TGTGCCATCGGCAGGGGCGAGAAAACCGGGGAGCTGTTTTTT. Translating gives CAIGRGEKTGELFF.

This chain connects TRBV2 to TRBJ2-1; TRBD1 might be the D (6 bases). The germline V and J ends were trimmed by 7 bases and 0 bases, with 10 bases remaining between them. The germline gives CDR1 SNHLY, CDR2 FYNNEI. The CDR3 contains 14 residues. Here the CDR3 DNA reads TGTGCCAGCAATAGGGGGATCTCCTACAATGAGCAGTTCTTC. This sequence encodes CASNRGISYNEQFF.

This sequence joins TRBV7-8 and TRBJ2-2, with D possibly TRBD2 on 5 matching bases. This CDR3 contains 13 residues. Deletions cut 5 bases from V and 6 bases from J, with 10 bases between. From germline, CDR1 is SGHVS and CDR2 FQNEAQ. CDR3 in DNA: TGTGCCAGCAGCGGCCCCGGGGCCGGGGAGCTGTTTTTT. Amino acid sequence: CASSGPGAGELFF. The whole variable domain, remainder taken from reference TRBV7-8 and TRBJ2-2, is GAGVSQSPRYKVAKRGQDVALRCDPISGHVSLFWYQQALGQGPEFLTYFQNEAQLDKSGLPSDRFFAERPEGSVSTLKIQRTQQEDSAVYLCASSGPGAGELFFGEGSRLTVL.

J is TRBJ2-1 and V is TRBV2; D possibly corresponds to TRBD2 (5 bases). From germline, CDR1 is SNHLY and CDR2 FYNNEI. The germline V and J ends were trimmed by 5 bases and 14 bases, with 16 bases remaining between them. The CDR3 length is 12 residues. CDR3 bases: TGTGCCAGCAGTCCCGACTCGTTGAGGGAGTTCTTC. Translated: CASSPDSLREFF. Full variable domain (missing parts from reference TRBV2 and TRBJ2-1): EPEVTQTPSHQVTQMGQEVILRCVPISNHLYFYWYRQILGQKVEFLVSFYNNEISEKSEIFDDQFSVERPDGSNFTLKIRSTKLEDSAMYFCASSPDSLREFFGPGTRLTVL.

This clone was seen just once. This chain links TRBV5-4 with TRBJ1-2; TRBD1 might be the D (6 bases). The CDR3 has 14 amino acids. CDR1 and CDR2 from the germline V gene are SGHNT and YYREEE (reference sequence). V was trimmed by 4 bases and J by 3 bases, leaving 13 bases between them. For the CDR3, the DNA is TGTGCCAGCAGCCACCCGCAGGGGTACTATGGCTACACCTTC. Translating gives CASSHPQGYYGYTF.

The gene calls are TRBV5-4 and TRBJ1-2; 8 bases are a match to TRBD1. Germline trimming cut 2 bases from V and 6 bases from J; bases unmatched to any gene: 3. CDR1 SGHNT and CDR2 YYREEE come from the germline V gene (reference sequence). There are 13 residues in the CDR3. The CDR3 DNA reads as TGTGCCAGCAGCTTTACAGGGGGTAATGGCTACACCTTC. This sequence encodes CASSFTGGNGYTF.